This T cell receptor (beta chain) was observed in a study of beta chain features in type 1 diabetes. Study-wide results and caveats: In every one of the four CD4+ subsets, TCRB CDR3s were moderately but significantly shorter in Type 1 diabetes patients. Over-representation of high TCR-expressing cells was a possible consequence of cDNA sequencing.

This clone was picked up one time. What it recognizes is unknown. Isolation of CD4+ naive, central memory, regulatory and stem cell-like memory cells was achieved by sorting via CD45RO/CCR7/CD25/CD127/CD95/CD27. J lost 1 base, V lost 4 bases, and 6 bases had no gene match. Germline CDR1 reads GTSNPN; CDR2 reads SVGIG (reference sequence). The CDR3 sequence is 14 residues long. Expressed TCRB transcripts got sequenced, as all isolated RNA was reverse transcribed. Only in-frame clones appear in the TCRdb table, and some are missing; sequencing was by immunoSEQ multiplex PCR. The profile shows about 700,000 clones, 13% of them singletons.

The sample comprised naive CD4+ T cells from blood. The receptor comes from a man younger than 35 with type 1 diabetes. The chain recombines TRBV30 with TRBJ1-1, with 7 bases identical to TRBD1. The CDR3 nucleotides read TGTGCCTGGACCCCGACAGGGCCGAACACTGAAGCTTTCTTT. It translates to CAWTPTGPNTEAFF.